The present T cell receptor (beta chain) was sequenced within a study of T cells in localized non-small cell lung cancer. Trimming took 3 bases from V and 0 from J, leaving 1 base between them. Germline V CDR1 and CDR2: LNHDA, SQIVND (reference sequence). The CDR3 runs 12 residues. Clones were sequenced by immunoSEQ multiplex PCR, and TCRdb holds only the in-frame ones, with some missing. The table includes 72,000 or so clones, 84% detected once. The source material was peripheral blood, sampled before any cancer treatment. The V gene is TRBV19, the J gene TRBJ2-3; no reliable D call. This receptor was obtained from a female donor at least 60 years old with stage I lung adenocarcinoma. The CDR3 DNA is TGTGCCAGTAGTATCAGCACAGATACGCAGTATTTT. Translating gives CASSISTDTQYF.